This paragraph reports one T cell receptor (beta chain). Data came from immunoSEQ multiplex PCR; TCRdb stores just in-frame clones and leaves some out. The sample lists about 60,000 clones; approximately 95% were seen once. The sample belongs to a study of cytomegalovirus exposure and HLA in healthy donors. Per germline, CDR1 SGHNT and CDR2 YYREEE (reference sequence). The V end lost 6 bases, the J end lost 6 bases, and 9 bases lay between the germline ends. The CDR3 has 11 amino acids. The receptor was isolated from a woman between 18 and 29 years old in good health and CMV-seronegative. The chain has TRBV5-4 and TRBJ1-2; possibly TRBD1 for D (5 bases). The specimen was PBMCs. CDR3 nucleotide sequence: TGTGCCAGCAAGATGACAGATGGCTACACCTTC. This sequence encodes CASKMTDGYTF. The full variable domain, completed using reference TRBV5-4 and TRBJ1-2, is ETGVTQSPTHLIKTRGQQVTLRCSSQSGHNTVSWYQQALGQGPQFIFQYYREEENGRGNFPPRFSGLQFPNYSSELNVNALELDDSALYLCASKMTDGYTFGSGTRLTVV.